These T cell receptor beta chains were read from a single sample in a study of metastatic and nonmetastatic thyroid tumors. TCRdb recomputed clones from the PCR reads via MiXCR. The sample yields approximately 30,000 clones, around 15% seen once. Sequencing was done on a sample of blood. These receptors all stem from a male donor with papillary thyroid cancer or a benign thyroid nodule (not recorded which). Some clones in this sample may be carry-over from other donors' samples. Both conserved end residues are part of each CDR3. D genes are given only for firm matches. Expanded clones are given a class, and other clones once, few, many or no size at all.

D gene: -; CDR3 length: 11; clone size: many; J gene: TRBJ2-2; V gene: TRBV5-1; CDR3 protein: CASSFAGELFF; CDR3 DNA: TGCGCCAGCAGCTTCGCCGGGGAGCTGTTTTTT
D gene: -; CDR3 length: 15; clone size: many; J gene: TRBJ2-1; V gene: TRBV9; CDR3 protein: CASSVEGTRDNEQFF; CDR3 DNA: TGTGCCAGCAGCGTAGAGGGGACAAGAGACAATGAGCAGTTCTTC
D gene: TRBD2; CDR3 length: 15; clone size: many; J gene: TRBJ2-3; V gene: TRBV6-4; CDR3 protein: CASSDGASGSDTQYF; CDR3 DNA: TGTGCCAGCAGTGACGGGGCTAGCGGGTCAGATACGCAGTATTTT
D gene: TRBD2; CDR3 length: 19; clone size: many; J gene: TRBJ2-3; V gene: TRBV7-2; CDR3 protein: CASSLGLGSGGAKLDTQYF; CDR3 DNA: TGTGCCAGCAGCTTAGGATTGGGTAGCGGGGGGGCCAAATTAGATACGCAGTATTTT
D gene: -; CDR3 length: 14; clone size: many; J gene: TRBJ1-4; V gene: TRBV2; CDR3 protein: CASSVRQGADELFF; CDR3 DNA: TGTGCCAGCAGTGTGAGGCAGGGTGCGGATGAACTGTTTTTT
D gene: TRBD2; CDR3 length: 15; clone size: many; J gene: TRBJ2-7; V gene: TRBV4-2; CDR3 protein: CASSPGPREGDEQYF; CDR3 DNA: TGTGCCAGCAGCCCCGGTCCCCGGGAGGGCGACGAGCAGTACTTC
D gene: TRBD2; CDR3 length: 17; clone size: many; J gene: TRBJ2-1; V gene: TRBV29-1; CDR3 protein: CSVEDWKTSGRGNEQFF; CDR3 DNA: TGCAGCGTTGAAGATTGGAAGACTAGCGGGAGGGGCAATGAGCAGTTCTTC
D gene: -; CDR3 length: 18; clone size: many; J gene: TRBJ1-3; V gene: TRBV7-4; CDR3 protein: CASSSDLPFLLGGNTIYF; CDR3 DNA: TGTGCCAGCAGCTCAGACCTCCCATTCCTCTTGGGGGGAAACACCATATATTTT
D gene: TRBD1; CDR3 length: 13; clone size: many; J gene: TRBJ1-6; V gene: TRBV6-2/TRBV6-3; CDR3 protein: CASRPGTGSPLHF; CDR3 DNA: TGTGCCAGCAGACCCGGGACAGGTTCACCCCTCCACTTT
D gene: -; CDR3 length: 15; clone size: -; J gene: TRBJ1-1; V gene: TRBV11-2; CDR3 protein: CASSPGVGGNTEAFF; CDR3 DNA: TGTGCCAGCAGCCCAGGGGTCGGGGGGAACACTGAAGCTTTCTTT
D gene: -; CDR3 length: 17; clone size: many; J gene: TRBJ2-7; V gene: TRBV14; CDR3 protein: CASSQVRGAPLGDEQYF; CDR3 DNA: TGTGCCAGCAGCCAAGTCCGCGGGGCGCCTTTAGGAGACGAGCAGTACTTC
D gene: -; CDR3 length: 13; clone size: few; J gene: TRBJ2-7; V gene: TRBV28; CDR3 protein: CASRIDRNYEQYF; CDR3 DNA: TGTGCCAGCAGAATAGACAGGAACTACGAGCAGTACTTC
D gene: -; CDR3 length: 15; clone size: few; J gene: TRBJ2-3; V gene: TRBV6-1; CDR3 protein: CASSLGAVGTDTQYF; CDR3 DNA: TGTGCCAGCAGCCTCGGGGCAGTCGGCACAGATACGCAGTATTTT
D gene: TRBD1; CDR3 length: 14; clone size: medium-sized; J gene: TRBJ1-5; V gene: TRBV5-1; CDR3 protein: CASSLGQGDQPQHF; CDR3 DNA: TGCGCCAGCAGCTTGGGGCAGGGGGATCAGCCCCAGCATTTT
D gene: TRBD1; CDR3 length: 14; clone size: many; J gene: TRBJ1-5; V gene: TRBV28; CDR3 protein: CASTSGQGPLPQHF; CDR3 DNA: TGTGCCAGCACTTCTGGACAGGGGCCTCTGCCCCAGCATTTT
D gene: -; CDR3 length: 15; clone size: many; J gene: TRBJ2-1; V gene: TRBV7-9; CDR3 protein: CASSLTRSSYNEQFF; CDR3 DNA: TGTGCCAGCAGCCTTACCCGGAGCTCCTACAATGAGCAGTTCTTC
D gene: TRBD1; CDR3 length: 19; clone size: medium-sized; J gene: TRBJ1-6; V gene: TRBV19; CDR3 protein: CASSSKTGGAGSYNSPLHF; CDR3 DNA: TGTGCCAGTAGTAGCAAAACAGGGGGCGCAGGCTCCTATAATTCACCCCTCCACTTT
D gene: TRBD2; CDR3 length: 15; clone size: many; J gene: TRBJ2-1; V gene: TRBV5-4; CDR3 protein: CASSFGLAGGNEQFF; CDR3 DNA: TGTGCCAGCAGCTTTGGACTAGCGGGGGGGAATGAGCAGTTCTTC
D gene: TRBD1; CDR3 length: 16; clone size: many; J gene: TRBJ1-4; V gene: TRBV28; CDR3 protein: CASSLGQGATNEKLFF; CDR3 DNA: TGTGCCAGCAGTTTGGGGCAGGGGGCAACTAATGAAAAACTGTTTTTT
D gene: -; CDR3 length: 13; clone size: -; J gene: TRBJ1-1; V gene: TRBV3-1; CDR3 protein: CASSQGTSGGAFF; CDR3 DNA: TGTGCCAGCAGCCAAGGGACATCGGGAGGAGCTTTCTTT
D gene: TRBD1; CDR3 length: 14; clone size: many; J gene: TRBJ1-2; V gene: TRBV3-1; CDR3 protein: CASSRTGGAAGYTF; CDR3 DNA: TGTGCCAGCAGTCGGACAGGGGGCGCTGCTGGCTACACCTTC
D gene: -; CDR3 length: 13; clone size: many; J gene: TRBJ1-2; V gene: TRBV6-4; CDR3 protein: CASSVTGTMGYTF; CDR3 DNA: TGTGCCAGCAGTGTCACCGGGACTATGGGCTACACCTTC
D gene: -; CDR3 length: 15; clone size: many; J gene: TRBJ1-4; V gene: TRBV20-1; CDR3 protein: CSAEAEPATNEKLFF; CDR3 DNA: TGCAGTGCTGAGGCGGAGCCTGCAACTAATGAAAAACTGTTTTTT
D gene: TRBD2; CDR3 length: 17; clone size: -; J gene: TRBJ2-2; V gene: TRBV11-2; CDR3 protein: CASSPVLAVVSTGELFF; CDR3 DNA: TGTGCCAGCAGCCCGGTACTAGCGGTAGTGAGCACCGGGGAGCTGTTTTTT
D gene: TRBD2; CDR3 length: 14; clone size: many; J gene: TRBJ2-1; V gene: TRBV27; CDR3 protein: CASSRTSGTNEQFF; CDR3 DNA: TGTGCCAGCAGTCGGACTAGCGGCACCAATGAGCAGTTCTTC